This T cell receptor (beta chain) was observed in a study of T cell responses to AZD1222 COVID-19 vaccine. Broader study findings: Vaccine-related CD4 TCRs covered spike, predominating at 160-218 and 743-854.

Produced via immunoSEQ multiplex PCR; TCRdb's table is partial and in-frame only. This repertoire shows fewer than 150,000 clones, roughly 91% found once; its top ten account for approximately 5.3%. On this clone itself: Its matching antigen is unknown.

The specimen comprised peripheral blood, sampled on day 0 of AZD1222 vaccination. The TCR sequence derives from an adult in good health.

This CDR3 reads CASSQDAGSGNTIYF. CDR3 coding DNA: TGTGCCAGCAGCCAAGACGCGGGATCTGGAAACACCATATATTTT. J is TRBJ1-3 and V is TRBV3-1 (or the pseudogene TRBV3-2); D is unclear. V lost 0 bases and J lost 1, with 7 bases in between. This CDR3 is built from 15 residues. The germline CDR1 and CDR2 sequences are LGHDT and YNNKEL (reference sequence).